This passage covers 27 T cell receptor beta chains from one sample sequenced in a study of T cells in Graves' hyperthyroidism and ophthalmopathy. RNA transcripts were the template for amplifying TCR beta CDR3 regions. When the TCR CDR3 underwent first-round RT-PCR, the HTBI primer set was used. In TCRdb, the multiplex PCR reads were re-called with MiXCR into one record per CDR3 protein. This repertoire shows fewer than 250,000 distinct CDR3 sequences, roughly a quarter found once; its top ten account for about 40%. Sequenced input: blood. The receptors here all came from a woman aged 40 to 50 with Graves' ophthalmopathy.

This clonotype was recorded at least ten times. This may be a read error: a much more frequent sequence differs by one nucleotide. J is TRBJ2-2 and V is TRBV9; D is ambiguous. V gave up 5 bases and J gave up 4 bases, with 9 bases separating them. This CDR3 has 13 residues. The germline V gene encodes CDR1 SGDLS and CDR2 YYNGEE. The CDR3: CASSAKSTGELFF. The CDR3 nucleotides read TGTGCCAGCAGTGCTAAGAGCACCGGGGAGCTGTTTTTT.

The rearrangement links TRBV4-1 to TRBJ2-7, with D possibly being TRBD1 (5 bases). CDR1 is MGHRA, CDR2 YSYEKL, per germline. Deletions cut 3 bases from V and 4 bases from J, with 16 bases between. The CDR3 is made up of 15 amino acids. CDR3 nucleotides: TGCGCCAGCAGCCAGCTTATAAGGGGCCAGTACGAGCAGTACTTC. It specifies CASSQLIRGQYEQYF.

This clonotype was recorded once. This chain connects TRBV28 to TRBJ2-7; TRBD1 matches 8 bases. The CDR3 covers 12 residues. J lost 9 bases, V lost 6 bases, and 7 bases had no gene match. Germline V gene sequence: CDR1 MDHEN, CDR2 SYDVKM. CDR3 loop: CASSGGQGGQYF. In DNA form, the CDR3 reads TGTGCCAGCAGCGGTGGACAGGGAGGGCAGTACTTC.

This clonotype was picked up many times. The rearrangement joins TRBV7-8 to TRBJ2-1, with D possibly TRBD1 on 5 matching bases. Trimming pared 5 bases from V and 0 bases from J, leaving 11 bases between. CDR3 length: 15 residues. The germline V gene has CDR1 SGHVS and CDR2 FQNEAQ. This CDR3 reads CASSKGHGSYNEQFF. Written as DNA, the CDR3 is TGTGCCAGCAGCAAAGGACACGGCTCCTACAATGAGCAGTTCTTC.

The J gene is TRBJ1-1, the V gene TRBV30; D gene ambiguous. Trimming shortened V by 3 bases and J by 10 bases, and 15 bases separated the two germline ends. CDR1 is GTSNPN, CDR2 SVGIG, per germline (reference sequence). The CDR3 is made up of 12 amino acids. CDR3 DNA sequence: TGTGCCTGGAGCCTTACCGATCGGCCAGCTTTCTTT. Translating it yields CAWSLTDRPAFF.

This clonotype was counted ten times or more. V is TRBV5-1 and J is TRBJ2-7, with TRBD1 identical over 9 bases. J was trimmed by 5 bases and V by 4 bases; bases with no gene match: 7. In germline, CDR1 is SGHRS, CDR2 YFSETQ. This CDR3 is 14 amino acids long. The CDR3 sequence: CASSRRTGEHEQYF. Written as DNA, the CDR3 is TGCGCCAGCAGCCGTAGGACAGGGGAGCACGAGCAGTACTTC.

The CDR3 DNA follows: TGTGCCAGCAGCCCCACTAGCGCCGAGCAGTACTTC. This encodes CASSPTSAEQYF. This chain joins TRBV11-2 and TRBJ2-7; 7 bases line up with TRBD2. The CDR3 runs 12 residues. In germline, CDR1 is SGHAT, CDR2 FQNNGV. Unmatched junction bases numbered 4, after V lost 5 bases and J lost 6 bases.

This clonotype was recorded many times. Written as DNA, the CDR3 is TGTGCCAGCAGCCCTAGGACAGGGGGCCTATACGAGCAGTACTTC. Protein product: CASSPRTGGLYEQYF. The chain carries TRBV7-2 and TRBJ2-7, with 11 bases fitting TRBD1. The CDR3 is 15 residues long. The germline V gene encodes CDR1 SGHTA and CDR2 FQGNSA. Unmatched junction bases numbered 7, after V lost 5 bases and J lost 4 bases. Full variable domain (rest looked up from reference TRBV7-2 and TRBJ2-7): GAGVSQSPSNKVTEKGKDVELRCDPISGHTALYWYRQSLGQGLEFLIYFQGNSAPDKSGLPSDRFSAERTGGSVSTLTIQRTQQEDSAVYLCASSPRTGGLYEQYFGPGTRLTVT.

This sequence joins TRBV6-1 and TRBJ2-2; possibly TRBD2 for D (5 bases). Looked up from germline, CDR1 is MNHNS and CDR2 is SASEGT. The CDR3 has 13 residues. Deletions cut 3 bases from V and 6 bases from J, with 8 bases between. As DNA, the CDR3 is TGTGCCAGCAGTGAGCGGGTGGCCGGGGAGCTGTTTTTT. Protein: CASSERVAGELFF.

J is TRBJ2-5 and V is TRBV4-2, with D perhaps TRBD1 or TRBD2 (6 bases each). Germline V gives CDR1 LGHNA, CDR2 YNFKEQ. Trimming stripped 1 base from V and 5 bases from J, with 14 bases between. The CDR3 loop spans 15 amino acids. CDR3 sequence reads: CASSQGNREEETQYF. CDR3 DNA: TGTGCCAGCAGCCAAGGGAACAGGGAGGAGGAGACCCAGTACTTC.

This clonotype was observed many times. This chain uses TRBV12-3 or TRBV12-4 with TRBJ1-1; 11 bases line up with TRBD1. CDR3 length: 14 residues. V was pared by 7 bases and J by 5 bases, with 6 bases of the junction left unmatched. The CDR3 DNA follows: TGTGCCAGCAACCCGGGACAGGGGGAGACTGAAGCTTTCTTT. Amino acids: CASNPGQGETEAFF.

V gene TRBV6-2 or TRBV6-3 combines with J gene TRBJ2-7; no clear D gene. The germline V gene has CDR1 MNHEY and CDR2 SVGEGT. The CDR3 is 15 amino acids. Trimming shortened V by 2 bases and J by 1 base, and 12 bases separated the two germline ends. The CDR3 DNA reads as TGTGCCAGCAGTTACATTGGAAGTGGTTCCTACGAGCAGTACTTC. The encoded protein is CASSYIGSGSYEQYF.

In its sample, this clonotype was seen many times. The chain is built from TRBV4-2 and TRBJ1-1; D gene uncertain. Between the trimmed V and J ends, which lost 1 base and 8 bases, there was a span of 11 bases. The CDR3 is 13 amino acids. Germline V gene sequence: CDR1 LGHNA, CDR2 YNFKEQ. CDR3 sequence (DNA): TGTGCCAGCAGCCAAGTCCTGAGGGCGGAAGCTTTCTTT. Its translation is CASSQVLRAEAFF.

At least ten counts were recorded for this clonotype. This sequence joins TRBV27 and TRBJ2-2; TRBD2 matches 12 bases. Germline assignment: CDR1 MNHEY and CDR2 SMNVEV (reference sequence). CDR3 length: 14 residues. J was trimmed by 5 bases and V by 8 bases; bases with no gene match: 3. CDR3 region: CASLGTSGTGELFF. The CDR3 bases are TGTGCCAGCCTCGGGACTAGCGGGACCGGGGAGCTGTTTTTT.

This sequence joins TRBV3-1 and TRBJ2-7; D unresolved. Germline CDR1 LGHDT, CDR2 YNNKEL (reference sequence). CDR3 size: 15 residues. Trimming took 0 bases from V and 8 from J, leaving 17 bases between them. DNA of the CDR3: TGTGCCAGCAGCCAAGACCGCCCCACCCGTTCCCAGCAGTACTTC. Protein product: CASSQDRPTRSQQYF.

The table lists this clonotype with many counts. The chain links TRBV5-6 to TRBJ2-7; D is unclear. Trimming pared 0 bases from V and 3 bases from J, leaving 7 bases between. The germline gives CDR1 SGHDT, CDR2 YYEEEE. The CDR3 runs to 13 residues. The CDR3 spells CASSLVASYEQYF. Here the CDR3 DNA reads TGTGCCAGCAGCTTGGTGGCTAGCTACGAGCAGTACTTC.

Many counts were recorded for this clonotype. This rearrangement joins TRBV4-2 to TRBJ2-6; D may be TRBD2 (5 bases). CDR3 length: 17 residues. The germline V gene encodes CDR1 LGHNA and CDR2 YNFKEQ. V shed 5 bases and J shed 0 bases, with 14 bases lying between them. This CDR3 reads CASSAGLISSGANVLTF. The CDR3 DNA sequence: TGTGCCAGCAGCGCGGGCCTTATTAGCTCTGGGGCCAACGTCCTGACTTTC.

This clonotype was found many times. The gene calls are TRBV11-2 and TRBJ2-7; a possible D gene is TRBD1 (7 bases). With 0 bases removed from V and 1 base from J, the gap between germline ends came to 10 bases. The length of the CDR3 is 15 residues. CDR1 and CDR2 (germline): SGHAT, FQNNGV. CDR3 loop: CASSLEAGGSYEQYF. DNA for the CDR3: TGTGCCAGCAGCTTAGAGGCAGGGGGGTCCTACGAGCAGTACTTC.

This clonotype was found a few times. The CDR3 protein is CASSSSRNQPQHF. The CDR3 region has the DNA TGTGCCAGCAGTTCCTCTCGGAATCAGCCCCAGCATTTT. The chain couples TRBV12-3 or TRBV12-4 to TRBJ1-5; no definite D call. This CDR3 is 13 amino acids long. The V and J ends lost 4 bases and 4 bases respectively, with 8 bases between them.

This clonotype was detected ten times or more. This chain links TRBV4-2 with TRBJ2-7; 10 nucleotides agree with TRBD1. V lost 0 bases and J lost 7; bases outside the gene matches: 6. CDR3 length: 15 amino acids. CDR1 and CDR2 from the germline V gene are LGHNA and YNFKEQ. The CDR3 reads CASSQDRQGAREQYF. The CDR3 DNA sequence: TGTGCCAGCAGCCAAGACAGACAGGGGGCGAGGGAGCAGTACTTC.

This clonotype was picked up many times. V gene TRBV10-3 combines with J gene TRBJ2-7, with 9 bases identical to TRBD2. The CDR3 length is 16 residues. Germline CDR1 is ENHRY and CDR2 is SYGVKD. Unmatched junction bases numbered 9, after V lost 6 bases and J lost 0 bases. The CDR3 region is CAIRPLTSGSSYEQYF. CDR3 DNA: TGTGCCATCAGACCCTTGACTAGCGGAAGCTCCTACGAGCAGTACTTC.

This clonotype was seen ten or more times. The chain has TRBV7-9 and TRBJ1-5; tentative D call: TRBD1 (6 bases). V dropped 5 bases and J dropped 4 bases, with 15 bases sitting between them. Germline V lookup: CDR1 SEHNR, CDR2 FQNEAQ (reference sequence). The CDR3 is 15 amino acids. Here the CDR3 reads CASSPVGGRNQPQHF. The CDR3 DNA reads TGTGCCAGCAGCCCCGTAGGGGGTCGAAATCAGCCCCAGCATTTT.

This chain joins TRBV29-1 and TRBJ2-5; 7 nucleotides align to TRBD2. This CDR3 spans 14 amino acids. The V gene's germline CDR1 is SQVTM and CDR2 ANQGSEA. CDR3 sequence (DNA): TGCAGTACTTCCGGGGGGAGCCAACAAGAGACCCAGTACTTC. Protein: CSTSGGSQQETQYF.

This clonotype was found many times. The chain employs TRBV2 and TRBJ2-5; 9 positions match TRBD2. V lost 7 bases and J lost 5; bases outside the gene matches: 5. This CDR3 has 13 amino acids. Germline V gives CDR1 SNHLY, CDR2 FYNNEI. CDR3 DNA sequence: TGTGCCAGCATCCTTAGCGGGAGCGAGACCCAGTACTTC. Its translation is CASILSGSETQYF.

This clonotype came up many times. The chain couples TRBV30 to TRBJ1-1, with 8 bases identical to TRBD1. V shed 0 bases, J shed 2 bases, and the junction held 8 bases outside the gene matches. Germline CDR1 and CDR2: GTSNPN and SVGIG (reference sequence). The CDR3 spans 16 residues. The DNA for the CDR3 is TGTGCCTGGAGTGTACAATGGGGACAGGCAAACACTGAAGCTTTCTTT. Its protein product is CAWSVQWGQANTEAFF.

The gene calls are TRBV11-2 and TRBJ1-1, with TRBD1 matching over 8 bases. With 5 bases clipped from V and 5 bases from J, the junction kept 10 bases outside the gene matches. CDR1 SGHAT and CDR2 FQNNGV come from the germline V gene. CDR3 length: 15 residues. CDR3 protein: CASSPGGQGWTEAFF. The CDR3 DNA is TGTGCCAGCAGCCCCGGAGGACAGGGTTGGACTGAAGCTTTCTTT.

This clonotype was observed at least ten times. Since a much larger clone is just one base distant, this may be a read error. This CDR3 is CAWRVKTGLYGYTF. The DNA of the CDR3 is TGTGCCTGGAGGGTTAAAACAGGACTCTATGGCTACACCTTC. The V gene is TRBV30, the J gene TRBJ1-2; D may be TRBD1 (5 bases). Trimming cost V 3 bases and J 4 bases, with 15 bases left between them. The CDR3 has 14 amino acids. Germline V gives CDR1 GTSNPN, CDR2 SVGIG (reference sequence).